This T cell receptor (beta chain) was profiled in a study of shared clonotypes between healthy human individuals. Genomic DNA belonging to each subset was distributed in equal measure over several immunoSEQ plates. Sorted-subset replicate PCRs used 200 ng of genomic DNA. This amount corresponded to about 30,000 T cell genomes. The table came from immunoSEQ multiplex PCR; TCRdb's copy has only in-frame clones and leaves some out. The sample lists approximately 600,000 clones; roughly 95% were seen once. About this clone: No antigen is known for it.

J gave up 5 bases and V 3 bases, and 6 bases lay outside the gene matches. This CDR3 is 14 amino acids long. Per germline, CDR1 GTSNPN and CDR2 SVGIG (reference sequence). Study observations and caveats: Limitation of the genetic and exposure-history diversity represented came from the few donors. It was observed that 4% to 6% of naive CD4 clonotypes were shared across four donors.

Positively selected for CCR7, the CD45RO-negative cells used as naive CD8 cells excluded terminally differentiated effector memory CD45RA+ cells. Sequenced sample: naive CD8+ T cells sorted from blood. The rearrangement joins TRBV30 to TRBJ1-5; 8 bases are a match to TRBD1. The sequence was collected from a woman under 40 in good health. The CDR3 sequence: CAWRIDRGDQPQHF. In DNA form, the CDR3 reads TGTGCCTGGAGAATAGACAGGGGCGATCAGCCCCAGCATTTT.